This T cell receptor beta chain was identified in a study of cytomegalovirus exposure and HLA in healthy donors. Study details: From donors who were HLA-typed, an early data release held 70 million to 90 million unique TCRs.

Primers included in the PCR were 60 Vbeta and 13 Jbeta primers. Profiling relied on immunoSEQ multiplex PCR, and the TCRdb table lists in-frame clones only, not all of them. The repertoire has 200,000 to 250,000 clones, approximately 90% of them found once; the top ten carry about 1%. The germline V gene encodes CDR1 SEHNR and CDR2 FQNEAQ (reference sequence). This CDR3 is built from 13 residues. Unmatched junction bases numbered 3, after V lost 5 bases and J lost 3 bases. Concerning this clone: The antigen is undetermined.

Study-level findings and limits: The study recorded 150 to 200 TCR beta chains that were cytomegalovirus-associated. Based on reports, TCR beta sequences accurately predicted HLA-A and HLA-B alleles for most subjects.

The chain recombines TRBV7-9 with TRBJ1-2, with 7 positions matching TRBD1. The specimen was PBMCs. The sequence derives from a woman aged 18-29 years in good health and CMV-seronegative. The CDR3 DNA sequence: TGTGCCAGCAGCGAGGGGGCCGACTATGGCTACACCTTC. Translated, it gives CASSEGADYGYTF.